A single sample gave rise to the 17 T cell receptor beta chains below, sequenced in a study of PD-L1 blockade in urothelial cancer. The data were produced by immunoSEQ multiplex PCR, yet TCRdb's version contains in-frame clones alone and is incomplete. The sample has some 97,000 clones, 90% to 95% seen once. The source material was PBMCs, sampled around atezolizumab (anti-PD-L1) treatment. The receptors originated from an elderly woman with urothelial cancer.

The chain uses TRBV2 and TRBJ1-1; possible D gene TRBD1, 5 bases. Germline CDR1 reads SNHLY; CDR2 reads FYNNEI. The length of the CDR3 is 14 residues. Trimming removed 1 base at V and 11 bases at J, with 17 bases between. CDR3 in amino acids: CASSEVKGYAPAFF. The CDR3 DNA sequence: TGTGCCAGCAGTGAAGTTAAGGGGTACGCTCCTGCTTTCTTT.

CDR3 region: CASSQKGRGSNQPQHF. CDR3 nucleotide sequence: TGCGCCAGCAGCCAAAAGGGCAGGGGTAGTAATCAGCCCCAGCATTTT. The chain links TRBV4-1 to TRBJ1-5; perhaps TRBD1 as D (6 bases). V was clipped by 2 bases and J by 4 bases, with 15 bases between them. Germline V gives CDR1 MGHRA, CDR2 YSYEKL. The CDR3 runs 16 residues.

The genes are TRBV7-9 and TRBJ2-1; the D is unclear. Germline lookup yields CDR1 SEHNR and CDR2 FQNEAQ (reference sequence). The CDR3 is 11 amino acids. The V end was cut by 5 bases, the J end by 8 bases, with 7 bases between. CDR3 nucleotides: TGTGCCAGCAGCCAGACTGATGAGCAGTTCTTC. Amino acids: CASSQTDEQFF.

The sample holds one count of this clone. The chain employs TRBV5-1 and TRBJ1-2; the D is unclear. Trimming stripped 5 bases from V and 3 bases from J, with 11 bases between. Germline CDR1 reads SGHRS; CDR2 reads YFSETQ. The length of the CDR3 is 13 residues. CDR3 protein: CASSAGLDYGYTF. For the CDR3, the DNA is TGCGCCAGCAGTGCAGGACTAGACTATGGCTACACCTTC. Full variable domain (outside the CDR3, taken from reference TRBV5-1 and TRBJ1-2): KAGVTQTPRYLIKTRGQQVTLSCSPISGHRSVSWYQQTPGQGLQFLFEYFSETQRNKGNFPGRFSGRQFSNSRSEMNVSTLELGDSALYLCASSAGLDYGYTFGSGTRLTVV.

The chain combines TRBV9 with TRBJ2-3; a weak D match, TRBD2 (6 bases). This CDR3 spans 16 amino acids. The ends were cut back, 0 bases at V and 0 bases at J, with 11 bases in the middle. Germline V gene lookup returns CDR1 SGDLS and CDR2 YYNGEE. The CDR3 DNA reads TGTGCCAGCAGCGTAGGGGGGGTCGCTAGCACAGATACGCAGTATTTT. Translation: CASSVGGVASTDTQYF.

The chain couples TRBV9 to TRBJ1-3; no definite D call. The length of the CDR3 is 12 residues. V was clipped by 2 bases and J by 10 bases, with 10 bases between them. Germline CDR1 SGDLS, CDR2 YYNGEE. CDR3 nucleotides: TGTGCCAGCAGCGTTCCCGGTGATACCATATATTTT. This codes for CASSVPGDTIYF.

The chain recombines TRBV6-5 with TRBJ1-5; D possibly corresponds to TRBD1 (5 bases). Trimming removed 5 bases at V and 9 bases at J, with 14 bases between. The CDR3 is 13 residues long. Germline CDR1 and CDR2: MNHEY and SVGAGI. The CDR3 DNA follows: TGTGCCAGCAGTATGAATCAGGGTCGGCCCCAGCATTTT. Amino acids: CASSMNQGRPQHF.

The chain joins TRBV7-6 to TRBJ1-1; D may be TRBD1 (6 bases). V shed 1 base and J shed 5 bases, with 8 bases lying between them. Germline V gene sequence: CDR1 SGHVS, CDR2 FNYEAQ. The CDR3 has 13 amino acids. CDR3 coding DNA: TGTGCCAGCAGCTTAGGGGACACTACTGAAGCTTTCTTT. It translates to CASSLGDTTEAFF.

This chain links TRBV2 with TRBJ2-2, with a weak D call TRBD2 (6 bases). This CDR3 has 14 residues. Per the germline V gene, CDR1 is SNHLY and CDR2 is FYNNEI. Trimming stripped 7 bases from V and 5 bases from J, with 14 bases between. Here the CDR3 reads CASNSGVRTGELFF. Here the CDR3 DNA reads TGTGCCAGCAATTCGGGAGTTCGAACCGGGGAGCTGTTTTTT.

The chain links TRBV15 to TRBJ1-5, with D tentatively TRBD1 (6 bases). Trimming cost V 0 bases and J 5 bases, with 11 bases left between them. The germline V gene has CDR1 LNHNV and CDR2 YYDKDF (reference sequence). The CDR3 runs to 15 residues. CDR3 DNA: TGTGCCACCAGCAGAGATTGGGGGGGCCATCAGCCCCAGCATTTT. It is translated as CATSRDWGGHQPQHF.

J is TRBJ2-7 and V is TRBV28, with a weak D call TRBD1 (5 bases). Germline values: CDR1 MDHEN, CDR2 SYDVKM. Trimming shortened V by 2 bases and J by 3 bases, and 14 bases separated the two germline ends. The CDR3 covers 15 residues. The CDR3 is CASSLAPQGFYEQYF. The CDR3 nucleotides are TGTGCCAGCAGTTTAGCCCCGCAGGGTTTCTACGAGCAGTACTTC.

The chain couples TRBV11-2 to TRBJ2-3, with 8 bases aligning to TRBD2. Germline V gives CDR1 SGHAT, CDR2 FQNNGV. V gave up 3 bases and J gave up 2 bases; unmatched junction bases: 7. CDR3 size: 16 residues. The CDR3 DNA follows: TGTGCCAGCAGCTTGAGGACTAGCAGCAACACAGATACGCAGTATTTT. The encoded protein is CASSLRTSSNTDTQYF.

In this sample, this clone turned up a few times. CDR3 sequence reads: CSVSPGGSSYNEQFF. Here the CDR3 DNA reads TGCAGCGTTAGCCCTGGCGGGAGCTCCTACAATGAGCAGTTCTTC. This chain links TRBV29-1 with TRBJ2-1; TRBD2 aligns across 7 bases. V dropped 5 bases and J dropped 0; count of bases not matched to a gene: 7. The CDR3 runs to 15 residues. The germline V gene has CDR1 SQVTM and CDR2 ANQGSEA.

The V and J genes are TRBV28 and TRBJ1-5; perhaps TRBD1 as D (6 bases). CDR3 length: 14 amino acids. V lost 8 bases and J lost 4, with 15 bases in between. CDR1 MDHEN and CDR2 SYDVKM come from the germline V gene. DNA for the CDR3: TGTGCCAGCGGTCTGTGGACAGCAAATCAGCCCCAGCATTTT. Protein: CASGLWTANQPQHF.

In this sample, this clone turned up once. CDR3 loop: CATSRDPRLSQGGSNQPQHF. The CDR3 DNA follows: TGTGCCACCAGCAGAGATCCCCGGCTCTCCCAGGGCGGTAGCAATCAGCCCCAGCATTTT. The J gene is TRBJ1-5, the V gene TRBV15, with D perhaps TRBD1 (5 bases). This CDR3 region has 20 residues. CDR1 is LNHNV, CDR2 YYDKDF, per germline (reference sequence). The V gene lost 0 bases and the J gene lost 0 bases, with 21 bases spanning the gap.

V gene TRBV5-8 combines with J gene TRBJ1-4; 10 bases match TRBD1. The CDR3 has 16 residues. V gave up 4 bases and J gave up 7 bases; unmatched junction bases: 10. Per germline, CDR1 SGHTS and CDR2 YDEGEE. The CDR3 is CASSPGTGAAPEKLFF. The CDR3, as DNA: TGTGCCAGCAGCCCCGGGACAGGGGCCGCGCCTGAAAAACTGTTTTTT.

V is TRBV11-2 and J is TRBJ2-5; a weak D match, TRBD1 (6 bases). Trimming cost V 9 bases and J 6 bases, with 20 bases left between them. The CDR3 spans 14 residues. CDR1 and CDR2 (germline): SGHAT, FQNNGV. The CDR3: CASHAQQGLKTQYF. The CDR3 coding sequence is TGTGCCAGTCACGCGCAACAGGGCTTAAAGACCCAGTACTTC.